This is a list of T cell receptor beta chains from one sample in a study of OX40 agonist ivuxolimab in advanced cancers. Here immunoSEQ multiplex PCR was the method, and the copy in TCRdb shows in-frame clones only, minus some. The repertoire includes about 120,000 clones, about 94% of them detected once, and about 0.14% sits in the top ten. The sequencing used CD4+ or CD8+ T cells sorted from blood, collected in a trial of the OX40 agonist ivuxolimab. The receptors were gathered from an adult with an advanced solid tumor such as melanoma, head and neck, liver or kidney cancer. Each CDR3 is given with its conserved first and last residue. The D gene is left open where the match is weak. Clone size is not always given. Where it is, it says once, few, many or a class for expanded clones.

j_gene,len,v_gene,d_gene,abundance,CDR3nt,CDR3aa
TRBJ2-2,15,TRBV2,-,-,TGTGCCAGCCTAGGGACCTCCTTGAACACCGGGGAGCTGTTTTTT,CASLGTSLNTGELFF
TRBJ2-7,14,TRBV7-9,-,-,TGTGCCAGCAGCTTGGGGCTGCGGGACCACGAGCAGTACTTC,CASSLGLRDHEQYF
TRBJ2-5,13,TRBV7-2,-,-,TGTGCCAGCAGCTTCGGACCTGAAGAGACCCAGTACTTC,CASSFGPEETQYF
TRBJ1-6,13,TRBV4-2,-,-,TGTGCCAGCAGCACCCGTTATAATTCACCCCTCCACTTT,CASSTRYNSPLHF
TRBJ2-5,13,TRBV5-1,-,-,TGCGCCAGCAGCTTGGCTAGTGAAGGGACCCAGTACTTC,CASSLASEGTQYF
TRBJ2-3,15,TRBV5-1,-,-,TGCGCCAGCAGCTTCCGGGACGGGGGCACAGATACGCAGTATTTT,CASSFRDGGTDTQYF
TRBJ1-1,13,TRBV5-1,-,-,TGCGCCAGCAGCACCACTTTCGGACCAGAAGCTTTCTTT,CASSTTFGPEAFF
TRBJ1-2,15,TRBV7-2,TRBD1,-,TGTGCCAGCAGCTTAGTCCGGCAGGGGGCTTATGGCTACACCTTC,CASSLVRQGAYGYTF
TRBJ2-3,15,TRBV14,-,-,TGTGCCAGCAGCCGGTCAAGACCGCTTGGAGATACGCAGTATTTT,CASSRSRPLGDTQYF
TRBJ2-7,15,TRBV18,TRBD1,-,TGTGCCAGCTCAACGGACAGGGGGCCGGTGGGAGAGCAGTACTTC,CASSTDRGPVGEQYF
TRBJ1-6,18,TRBV28,-,few,TGTGCCAGCAGCCCGAGGAGCTTCCGGAGCTCCTATAATTCACCCCTCCACTTT,CASSPRSFRSSYNSPLHF
TRBJ1-6,15,TRBV5-6,TRBD1,-,TGTGCCAGCAGCTGGGGCGGGACAGGGAATTCACCCCTCCACTTT,CASSWGGTGNSPLHF
TRBJ2-3,15,TRBV5-4,-,-,TGTGCCAGCAGCTCGGCGCCCCCGGAAACAGATACGCAGTATTTT,CASSSAPPETDTQYF
TRBJ1-2,16,TRBV7-9,-,-,TGTGCCAGCAGCGGTTATGGGCGGGTTACGGAATATGGCTACACCTTC,CASSGYGRVTEYGYTF
TRBJ2-7,14,TRBV18,-,-,TGTGCCAGCTCACCGGTAACAGTTCCCTACGAGCAGTACTTC,CASSPVTVPYEQYF
TRBJ1-5,15,TRBV7-9,-,few,TGTGCCAGCAGCTTCCGGGACGGGGTAGGTCAGCCCCAGCATTTT,CASSFRDGVGQPQHF
TRBJ2-1,15,TRBV6-5,TRBD1,once,TGTGCCAGCAGTTACTCTGGACAGGGGAACAATGAGCAGTTCTTC,CASSYSGQGNNEQFF
TRBJ1-5,15,TRBV5-1,-,-,TGCGCCAGCAGCTTAGCGGGGGGAAGCAATCAGCCCCAGCATTTT,CASSLAGGSNQPQHF
TRBJ2-7,13,TRBV27,-,-,TGTGCCAGCAGTTCCCCGGGGTCCTACGAGCAGTACTTC,CASSSPGSYEQYF
TRBJ2-3,12,TRBV9,-,-,TGTGCCAGCAGCGTAGCGGGAGATACGCAGTATTTT,CASSVAGDTQYF
TRBJ2-3,11,TRBV9,-,-,TGTGCCAGCAGCCTTTCAGATACGCAGTATTTT,CASSLSDTQYF
TRBJ2-5,14,TRBV5-1,-,-,TGCGCCAGCAGCGGCCCGGACGTAGGGGAGACCCAGTACTTC,CASSGPDVGETQYF
TRBJ2-7,15,TRBV21-1,-,-,TGTGCCAGCAGCAAGGGTCTCATAGGCACCTACGAGCAGTACTTC,CASSKGLIGTYEQYF
TRBJ1-1,18,TRBV19,TRBD1,-,TGTGCCAGTAGTTCCGGACAGGGATCGAGAAGTCTTCGCACTGAAGCTTTCTTT,CASSSGQGSRSLRTEAFF
TRBJ2-1,12,TRBV19,-,once,TGTGCCAGTAGTAGCGCAGGGAGAGAGCAGTTCTTC,CASSSAGREQFF
TRBJ2-5,16,TRBV19,TRBD2,-,TGTGCCAGTAGTAGGGCACTAGCGGGGCCCCAAGAGACCCAGTACTTC,CASSRALAGPQETQYF
TRBJ2-5,21,TRBV4-2,-,-,TGTGCCAGCAGCCAAGCTCTCCGAGGGGGTACCTTCCAATTGTACCAAGAGACCCAGTACTTC,CASSQALRGGTFQLYQETQYF
TRBJ1-3,15,TRBV5-1,-,-,TGCGCCAGCAGCTTAAGTGGGATTACTGGAAACACCATATATTTT,CASSLSGITGNTIYF
TRBJ1-5,13,TRBV28,-,-,TGTGCCAGCAGGGACAGTTCCAATCAGCCCCAGCATTTT,CASRDSSNQPQHF
TRBJ2-7,14,TRBV6-1,-,-,TGTGCCAGCAGTGTTGACCGGGAGAGTGTCGAGCAGTACTTC,CASSVDRESVEQYF
TRBJ2-7,13,TRBV9,-,-,TGTGCCAGCAGCGCGGGGACCACCTACGAGCAGTACTTC,CASSAGTTYEQYF
TRBJ1-3,15,TRBV6-5,-,-,TGTGCCAGCAGCCTCGGAGCGCTCTCTGGAAACACCATATATTTT,CASSLGALSGNTIYF
TRBJ1-5,14,TRBV27,-,-,TGTGCCAGCAGTTTACATCTAACGGCTCAGCCCCAGCATTTT,CASSLHLTAQPQHF
TRBJ2-7,14,TRBV19,TRBD2,-,TGTGCCAGTAGTATTACTAGCGGGAGTTACGAGCAGTACTTC,CASSITSGSYEQYF
TRBJ1-2,15,TRBV27,TRBD1,-,TGTGCCAGCAGTTTAGCGGGACAGGGGGCCCGCGGCTACACCTTC,CASSLAGQGARGYTF
TRBJ2-7,13,TRBV19,-,-,TGTGCCAGTAGTCAAGGCAATGCCTACGAGCAGTACTTC,CASSQGNAYEQYF
TRBJ1-1,14,TRBV7-9,-,few,TGTGCCAGCAGCTTAATGGGGACTAACACTGAAGCTTTCTTT,CASSLMGTNTEAFF
TRBJ1-1,11,TRBV30,-,-,TGTGCCTGGAGTGTCAACACTGAAGCTTTCTTT,CAWSVNTEAFF
TRBJ2-3,15,TRBV6-1,-,-,TGTGCCAGTGGGGGAGCGCAAACTGGGAAAGATACGCAGTATTTT,CASGGAQTGKDTQYF
TRBJ2-2,13,TRBV6-1,-,-,TGTGCCAGCAGTGCAGCAAATACCGGGGAGCTGTTTTTT,CASSAANTGELFF
TRBJ2-3,17,TRBV6-1,-,-,TGTGCCAGCAGTGAAGAATTTGCGGGAAGACGGACAGATACGCAGTATTTT,CASSEEFAGRRTDTQYF
TRBJ2-3,13,TRBV29-1,-,once,TGCAGCGTTGAAGATGGGGGCACAGATACGCAGTATTTT,CSVEDGGTDTQYF
TRBJ1-2,15,TRBV19,TRBD1,-,TGTGCCAGTAGTCCGGGACAGGGGGCATACTATGGCTACACCTTT,CASSPGQGAYYGYTF
TRBJ2-7,16,TRBV18,TRBD2,-,TGTGCCAGCTCACGTACGTCGACAAGTGCGGGAGACGAGCAGTACTTC,CASSRTSTSAGDEQYF
TRBJ2-2,13,TRBV4-2,-,-,TGTGCCAGCAGCCAAGATGGGGCCTGGGAGCTGTTTTTT,CASSQDGAWELFF
TRBJ2-7,14,TRBV1,-,-,TGCACCAGCAGCCAAGATTCCCGAGACGACGAGCAGTACTTC,CTSSQDSRDDEQYF
TRBJ1-1,13,TRBV4-3,-,-,TGCGCCAGCAGCCAAGGGGGGAACACTGAAGCTTTCTTT,CASSQGGNTEAFF
TRBJ1-1,13,TRBV7-3,TRBD1,-,TGTGCCAGCAGCCAGGGGGGGAACACTGAAGCTTTCTTT,CASSQGGNTEAFF
TRBJ1-1,14,TRBV29-1,TRBD1,-,TGCAGCGTTGGGAGGGACAGTAGCAACACTGAAGCTTTCTTT,CSVGRDSSNTEAFF
TRBJ2-7,15,TRBV5-1,-,-,TGCGCCAGCAGCTTGGAGGGGGGACCCCACTACGAGCAGTACTTC,CASSLEGGPHYEQYF
TRBJ2-1,13,TRBV5-1,-,-,TGCGCCAGCAGCTTGGGCATTTACAATGAGCAGTTCTTC,CASSLGIYNEQFF
TRBJ1-4,16,TRBV5-1,-,-,TGCGCCAGCAATTTCGGCGAGGCCCGCCTCAGGGAAAAACTGTTTTTT,CASNFGEARLREKLFF
TRBJ1-2,13,TRBV7-8,-,-,TGTGCCAGCAGCTCGCGCCCGGGTTATGGCTACACCTTC,CASSSRPGYGYTF
TRBJ2-3,14,TRBV6-6,-,-,TGTGCCAGCAGTTACTCGATGGGGTCAGATACGCAGTATTTT,CASSYSMGSDTQYF
TRBJ2-3,17,TRBV9,TRBD1,-,TGTGCCAGCAGCGCCCGAGGAGACAGGGGGCGGGGGGATACGCAGTATTTT,CASSARGDRGRGDTQYF
TRBJ2-4,17,TRBV7-2,-,-,TGTGCCAGCAGTTTAGGGGGGGTTTTACTAGCCAAAAACATTCAGTACTTC,CASSLGGVLLAKNIQYF